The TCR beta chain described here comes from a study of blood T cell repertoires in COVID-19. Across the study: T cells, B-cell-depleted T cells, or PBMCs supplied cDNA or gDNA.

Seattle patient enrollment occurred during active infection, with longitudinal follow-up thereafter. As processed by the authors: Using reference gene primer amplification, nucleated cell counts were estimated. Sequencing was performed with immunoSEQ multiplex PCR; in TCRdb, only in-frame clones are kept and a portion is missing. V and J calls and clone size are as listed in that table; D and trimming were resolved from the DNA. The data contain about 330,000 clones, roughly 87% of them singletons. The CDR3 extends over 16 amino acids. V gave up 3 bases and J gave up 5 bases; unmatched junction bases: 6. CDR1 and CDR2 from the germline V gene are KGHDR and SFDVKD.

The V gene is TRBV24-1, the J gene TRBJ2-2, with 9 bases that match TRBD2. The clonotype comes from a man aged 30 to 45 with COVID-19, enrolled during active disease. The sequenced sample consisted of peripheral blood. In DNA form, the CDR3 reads TGTGCCACCAGTGATGGTCTAGCGGGAATAACCGGGGAGCTGTTTTTT. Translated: CATSDGLAGITGELFF.